The clone carrying this TCR beta chain was recorded many times. Its cognate antigen is unknown. These data belong to a study of shared clonotypes between healthy human individuals. Measured with immunoSEQ multiplex PCR; TCRdb has only the in-frame clones, and not every one. The sample lists about 92,000 clones, 40% to 55% occurring once. The V gene's germline CDR1 is SGHRS and CDR2 YFSETQ. CDR3 length: 15 residues. The V and J ends lost 7 bases and 2 bases respectively, with 16 bases between them. Study-wide points: Clonotype sharing among donors was thought likely to change with sequencing depth. In having few donors, the study represented limited genetic and exposure-history diversity.

Donors, without exception, were Caucasian adults residing in Nashville, Tennessee. Unsorted samples relied on around 100 million PBMCs, which served as the source of genomic DNA. Sequenced sample: PBMCs. V usage is TRBV5-1 and J usage is TRBJ1-3; D remains ambiguous. The receptor comes from a woman in her thirties or forties in good health. Some clones in this sample may be carry-over from other donors' samples. The CDR3 region is CASGDTSGAGNTIYF. DNA for the CDR3: TGCGCCAGCGGAGACACTAGTGGAGCTGGAAACACCATATATTTT.